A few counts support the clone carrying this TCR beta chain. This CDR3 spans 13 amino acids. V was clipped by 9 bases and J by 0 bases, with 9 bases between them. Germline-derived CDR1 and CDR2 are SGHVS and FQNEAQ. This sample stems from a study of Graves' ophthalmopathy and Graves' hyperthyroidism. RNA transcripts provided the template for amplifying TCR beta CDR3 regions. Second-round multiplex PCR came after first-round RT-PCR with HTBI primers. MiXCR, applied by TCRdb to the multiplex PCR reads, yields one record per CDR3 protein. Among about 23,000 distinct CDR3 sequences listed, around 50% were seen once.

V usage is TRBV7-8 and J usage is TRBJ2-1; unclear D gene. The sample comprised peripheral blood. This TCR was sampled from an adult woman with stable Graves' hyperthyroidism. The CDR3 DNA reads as TGTGCCAGTGACCCACACTCCTACAATGAGCAGTTCTTC. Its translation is CASDPHSYNEQFF. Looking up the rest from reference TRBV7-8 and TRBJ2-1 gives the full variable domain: GAGVSQSPRYKVAKRGQDVALRCDPISGHVSLFWYQQALGQGPEFLTYFQNEAQLDKSGLPSDRFFAERPEGSVSTLKIQRTQQEDSAVYLCASDPHSYNEQFFGPGTRLTVL.